This T cell receptor (beta chain) was found in a study of OX40 agonist ivuxolimab in advanced cancers. The overall study: Patients were dosed with the agonistic anti-OX40 (CD134) antibody ivuxolimab. A partial response was reached by three patients: one with hepatocellular carcinoma and two with cutaneous melanoma.

Blood was sampled at baseline, cycle 4 day 1, and cycle 7 day 1. Findings and caveats of the study: Antigen targets of the expanded peripheral T cells went undetermined.

V was pared by 0 bases and J by 7 bases, with 18 bases between. The CDR3 length is 16 residues. Germline V CDR1 and CDR2: WSHSY, SAAADI. The protocol was immunoSEQ multiplex PCR, while the TCRdb copy is restricted to in-frame clones and leaves out a portion. This sample has tens of thousands of clones, with about 90% found just once. Worth noting for this clone: As yet, its antigen is unknown.

This TCR derives from an adult with an advanced solid tumor such as melanoma, head and neck, liver or kidney cancer. The chain recombines TRBV10-2 with TRBJ1-2; D may be TRBD1 (5 bases). The sample consisted of CD4+ or CD8+ T cells sorted from blood, taken in a trial of the OX40 agonist ivuxolimab. The CDR3 DNA follows: TGCGCCAGCAGTGAGTCGATTGGGGGGGAATTCTCTGGCTACACCTTC. Its translation is CASSESIGGEFSGYTF.